This T cell receptor beta chain is drawn from a study of blood T cells in healthy people across ages. Study conclusions and caveats: Long-lived and aged donors differed, with more naive CD4+ cells and higher diversity in the long-lived. From one million sequenced T cells, diversity estimates were lower bounds. Because donor CMV status was unknown, expanded clonotype changes were possibly confounded.

Comments on this clonotype: As yet, its antigen is unknown. Sequence at one end of the junction differs from germline and may be a read error.

The length of the CDR3 is 14 residues. Using a J-beta primer mix together with a sample-barcoded 5' primer, a second PCR was run for about 6 to 11 cycles. TCRdb recomputed calls from the 5' RACE reads with MiXCR, one row per CDR3 protein. The sample has around 800,000 distinct CDR3 sequences, around 45% seen once; the top ten hold about 21%. This chain uses TRBV12-3 or TRBV12-4 with TRBJ1-6; D perhaps matches TRBD1 (6 bases). Input material: blood. This clonotype was obtained from a man in his fifties or sixties in good health. The CDR3: CANSPGGHPSPLHF. The CDR3 DNA follows: TGTGCCAACAGTCCTGGGGGACACCCTTCACCCCTCCACTTT.